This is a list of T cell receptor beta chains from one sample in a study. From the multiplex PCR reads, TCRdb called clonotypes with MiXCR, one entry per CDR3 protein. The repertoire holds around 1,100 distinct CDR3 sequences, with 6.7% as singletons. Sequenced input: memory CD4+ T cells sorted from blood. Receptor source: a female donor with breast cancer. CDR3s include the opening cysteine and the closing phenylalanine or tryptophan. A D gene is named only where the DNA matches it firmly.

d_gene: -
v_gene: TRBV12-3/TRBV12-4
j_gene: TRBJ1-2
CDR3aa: CASRSQGSYGYTF

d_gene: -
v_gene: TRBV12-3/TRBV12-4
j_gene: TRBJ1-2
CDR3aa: CASSLQGRGYGYTF

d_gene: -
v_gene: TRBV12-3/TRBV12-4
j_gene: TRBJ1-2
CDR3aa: CASSFEFYGYTF

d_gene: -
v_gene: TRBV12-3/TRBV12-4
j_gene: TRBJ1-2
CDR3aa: CASSRQVGYGYTF

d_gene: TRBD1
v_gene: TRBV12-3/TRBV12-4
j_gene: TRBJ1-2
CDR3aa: CASSPGQTGGYTF

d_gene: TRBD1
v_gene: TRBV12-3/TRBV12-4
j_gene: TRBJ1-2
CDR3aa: CASSLRTGVYGYTF

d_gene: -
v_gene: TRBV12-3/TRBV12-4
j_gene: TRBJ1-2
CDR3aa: CASSGYGYTF

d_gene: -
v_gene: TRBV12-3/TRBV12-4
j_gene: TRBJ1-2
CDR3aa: CASSPQGFYGYTF

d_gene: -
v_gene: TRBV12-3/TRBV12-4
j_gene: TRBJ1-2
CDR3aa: CASSFEGPNGYTF

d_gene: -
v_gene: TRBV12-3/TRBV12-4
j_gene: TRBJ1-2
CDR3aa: CASSSPSTVGYTF

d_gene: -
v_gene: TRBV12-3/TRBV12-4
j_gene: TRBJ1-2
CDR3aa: CASTRSSANDGYTF

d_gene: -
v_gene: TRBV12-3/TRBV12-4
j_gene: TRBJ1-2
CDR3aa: CASSLAPVYYGYTF